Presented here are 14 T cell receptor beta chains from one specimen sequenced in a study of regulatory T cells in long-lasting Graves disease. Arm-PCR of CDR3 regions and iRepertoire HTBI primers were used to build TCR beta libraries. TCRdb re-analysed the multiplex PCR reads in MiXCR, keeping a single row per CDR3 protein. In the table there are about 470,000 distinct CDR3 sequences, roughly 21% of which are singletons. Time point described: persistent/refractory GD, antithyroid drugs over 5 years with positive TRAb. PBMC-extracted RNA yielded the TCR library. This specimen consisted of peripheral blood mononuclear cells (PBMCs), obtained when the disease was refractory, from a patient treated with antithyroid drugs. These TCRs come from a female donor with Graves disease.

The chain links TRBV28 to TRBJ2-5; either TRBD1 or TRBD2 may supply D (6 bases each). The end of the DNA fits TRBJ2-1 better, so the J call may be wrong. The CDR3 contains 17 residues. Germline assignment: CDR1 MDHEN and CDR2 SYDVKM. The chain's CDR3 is CASSLSQRRPGADEQFF. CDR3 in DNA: TGTGCCAGCAGTTTATCGCAACGGCGGCCGGGGGCTGATGAGCAGTTCTTC.

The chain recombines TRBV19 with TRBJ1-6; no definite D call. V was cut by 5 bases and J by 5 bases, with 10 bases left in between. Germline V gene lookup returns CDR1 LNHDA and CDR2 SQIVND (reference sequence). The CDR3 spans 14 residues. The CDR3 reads CASSLRADNSPLHF. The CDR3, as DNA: TGTGCCAGTAGTCTTCGCGCCGATAATTCACCCCTCCACTTT.

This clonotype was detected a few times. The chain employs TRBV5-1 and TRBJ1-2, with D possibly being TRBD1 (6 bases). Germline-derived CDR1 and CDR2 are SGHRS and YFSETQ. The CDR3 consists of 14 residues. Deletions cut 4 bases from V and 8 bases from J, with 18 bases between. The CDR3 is CASSQQGEVNGYTF. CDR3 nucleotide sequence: TGCGCCAGCAGCCAACAGGGAGAGGTTAACGGCTACACCTTC.

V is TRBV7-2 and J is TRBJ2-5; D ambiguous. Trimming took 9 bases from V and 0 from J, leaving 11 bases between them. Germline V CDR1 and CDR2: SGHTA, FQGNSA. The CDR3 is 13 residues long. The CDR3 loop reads CASGQGNQETQYF. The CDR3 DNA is TGTGCCAGTGGGCAAGGGAACCAAGAGACCCAGTACTTC.

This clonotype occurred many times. This CDR3 is CASSPTQWDNNYGYTF. The CDR3 DNA reads TGTGCCAGCAGTCCTACACAATGGGACAACAACTATGGCTACACCTTC. The V call is TRBV28, the J call TRBJ1-2; TRBD1 might be the D (6 bases). Germline lookup yields CDR1 MDHEN and CDR2 SYDVKM. V was pared by 5 bases and J by 2 bases, with 18 bases between. The CDR3 has 16 amino acids.

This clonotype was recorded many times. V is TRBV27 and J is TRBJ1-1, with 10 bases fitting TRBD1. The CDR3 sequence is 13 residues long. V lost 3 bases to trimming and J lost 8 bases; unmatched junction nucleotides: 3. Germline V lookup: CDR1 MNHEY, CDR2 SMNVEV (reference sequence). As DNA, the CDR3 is TGTGCCAGCAGTTTCGGACAGGGGGACGAAGCTTTCTTT. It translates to CASSFGQGDEAFF.

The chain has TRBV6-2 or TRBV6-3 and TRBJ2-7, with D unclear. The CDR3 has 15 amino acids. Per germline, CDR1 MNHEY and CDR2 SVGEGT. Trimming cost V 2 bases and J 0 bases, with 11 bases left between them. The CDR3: CASSYGLISSYEQYF. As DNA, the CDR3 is TGTGCCAGCAGTTACGGCCTCATAAGCTCCTACGAGCAGTACTTC.

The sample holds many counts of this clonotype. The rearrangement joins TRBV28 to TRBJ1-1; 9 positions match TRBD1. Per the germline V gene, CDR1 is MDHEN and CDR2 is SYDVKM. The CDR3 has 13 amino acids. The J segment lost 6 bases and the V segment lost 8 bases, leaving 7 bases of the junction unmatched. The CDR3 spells CASGYRGLSEAFF. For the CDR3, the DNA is TGTGCCAGCGGCTACAGGGGGCTGTCTGAAGCTTTCTTT.

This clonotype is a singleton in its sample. The CDR3 sequence is CASSPPFGIGNTEAFF. In DNA form, the CDR3 reads TGTGCCAGCAGCCCCCCATTTGGAATAGGTAACACTGAAGCTTTCTTT. The chain uses TRBV11-2 and TRBJ1-1; D ambiguous. With 5 bases removed from V and 2 bases from J, the gap between germline ends came to 18 bases. CDR3 length equals 16 residues. CDR1 and CDR2 (germline): SGHAT, FQNNGV.

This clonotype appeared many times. The CDR3 sequence is CATSDSRTEETQYF. CDR3 DNA: TGTGCCACCAGTGATTCTAGGACGGAAGAGACCCAGTACTTC. V and J are TRBV24-1 and TRBJ2-5; D is ambiguous. The CDR3 extends over 14 amino acids. Per germline, CDR1 KGHDR and CDR2 SFDVKD. The V end lost 2 bases, the J end lost 3 bases, and 9 bases lay between the germline ends.

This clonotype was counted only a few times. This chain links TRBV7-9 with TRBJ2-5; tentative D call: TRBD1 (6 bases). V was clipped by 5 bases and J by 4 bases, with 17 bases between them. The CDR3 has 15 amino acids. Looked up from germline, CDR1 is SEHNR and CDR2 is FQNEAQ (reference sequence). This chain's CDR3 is CASSDKGEFGETQYF. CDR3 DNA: TGTGCCAGCAGCGATAAGGGGGAATTCGGAGAGACCCAGTACTTC.

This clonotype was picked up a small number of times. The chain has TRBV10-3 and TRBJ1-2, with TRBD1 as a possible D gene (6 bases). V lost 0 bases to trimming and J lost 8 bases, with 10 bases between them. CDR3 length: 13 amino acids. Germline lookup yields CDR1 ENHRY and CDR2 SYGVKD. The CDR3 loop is CAISESHRDGYTF. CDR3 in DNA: TGTGCCATCAGTGAGTCTCACAGGGACGGCTACACCTTC.

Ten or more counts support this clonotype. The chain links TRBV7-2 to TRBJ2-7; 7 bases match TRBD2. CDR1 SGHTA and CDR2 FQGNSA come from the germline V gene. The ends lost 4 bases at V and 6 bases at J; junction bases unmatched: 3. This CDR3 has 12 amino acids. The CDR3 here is CASSWTSLEQYF. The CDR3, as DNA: TGTGCCAGCAGCTGGACTAGTCTCGAGCAGTACTTC.

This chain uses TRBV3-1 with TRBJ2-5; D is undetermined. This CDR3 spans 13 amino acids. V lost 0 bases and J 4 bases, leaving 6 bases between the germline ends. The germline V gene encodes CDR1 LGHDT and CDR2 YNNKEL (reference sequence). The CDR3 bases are TGTGCCAGCAGCCAAGATGAACGAGAGACCCAGTACTTC. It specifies CASSQDERETQYF.